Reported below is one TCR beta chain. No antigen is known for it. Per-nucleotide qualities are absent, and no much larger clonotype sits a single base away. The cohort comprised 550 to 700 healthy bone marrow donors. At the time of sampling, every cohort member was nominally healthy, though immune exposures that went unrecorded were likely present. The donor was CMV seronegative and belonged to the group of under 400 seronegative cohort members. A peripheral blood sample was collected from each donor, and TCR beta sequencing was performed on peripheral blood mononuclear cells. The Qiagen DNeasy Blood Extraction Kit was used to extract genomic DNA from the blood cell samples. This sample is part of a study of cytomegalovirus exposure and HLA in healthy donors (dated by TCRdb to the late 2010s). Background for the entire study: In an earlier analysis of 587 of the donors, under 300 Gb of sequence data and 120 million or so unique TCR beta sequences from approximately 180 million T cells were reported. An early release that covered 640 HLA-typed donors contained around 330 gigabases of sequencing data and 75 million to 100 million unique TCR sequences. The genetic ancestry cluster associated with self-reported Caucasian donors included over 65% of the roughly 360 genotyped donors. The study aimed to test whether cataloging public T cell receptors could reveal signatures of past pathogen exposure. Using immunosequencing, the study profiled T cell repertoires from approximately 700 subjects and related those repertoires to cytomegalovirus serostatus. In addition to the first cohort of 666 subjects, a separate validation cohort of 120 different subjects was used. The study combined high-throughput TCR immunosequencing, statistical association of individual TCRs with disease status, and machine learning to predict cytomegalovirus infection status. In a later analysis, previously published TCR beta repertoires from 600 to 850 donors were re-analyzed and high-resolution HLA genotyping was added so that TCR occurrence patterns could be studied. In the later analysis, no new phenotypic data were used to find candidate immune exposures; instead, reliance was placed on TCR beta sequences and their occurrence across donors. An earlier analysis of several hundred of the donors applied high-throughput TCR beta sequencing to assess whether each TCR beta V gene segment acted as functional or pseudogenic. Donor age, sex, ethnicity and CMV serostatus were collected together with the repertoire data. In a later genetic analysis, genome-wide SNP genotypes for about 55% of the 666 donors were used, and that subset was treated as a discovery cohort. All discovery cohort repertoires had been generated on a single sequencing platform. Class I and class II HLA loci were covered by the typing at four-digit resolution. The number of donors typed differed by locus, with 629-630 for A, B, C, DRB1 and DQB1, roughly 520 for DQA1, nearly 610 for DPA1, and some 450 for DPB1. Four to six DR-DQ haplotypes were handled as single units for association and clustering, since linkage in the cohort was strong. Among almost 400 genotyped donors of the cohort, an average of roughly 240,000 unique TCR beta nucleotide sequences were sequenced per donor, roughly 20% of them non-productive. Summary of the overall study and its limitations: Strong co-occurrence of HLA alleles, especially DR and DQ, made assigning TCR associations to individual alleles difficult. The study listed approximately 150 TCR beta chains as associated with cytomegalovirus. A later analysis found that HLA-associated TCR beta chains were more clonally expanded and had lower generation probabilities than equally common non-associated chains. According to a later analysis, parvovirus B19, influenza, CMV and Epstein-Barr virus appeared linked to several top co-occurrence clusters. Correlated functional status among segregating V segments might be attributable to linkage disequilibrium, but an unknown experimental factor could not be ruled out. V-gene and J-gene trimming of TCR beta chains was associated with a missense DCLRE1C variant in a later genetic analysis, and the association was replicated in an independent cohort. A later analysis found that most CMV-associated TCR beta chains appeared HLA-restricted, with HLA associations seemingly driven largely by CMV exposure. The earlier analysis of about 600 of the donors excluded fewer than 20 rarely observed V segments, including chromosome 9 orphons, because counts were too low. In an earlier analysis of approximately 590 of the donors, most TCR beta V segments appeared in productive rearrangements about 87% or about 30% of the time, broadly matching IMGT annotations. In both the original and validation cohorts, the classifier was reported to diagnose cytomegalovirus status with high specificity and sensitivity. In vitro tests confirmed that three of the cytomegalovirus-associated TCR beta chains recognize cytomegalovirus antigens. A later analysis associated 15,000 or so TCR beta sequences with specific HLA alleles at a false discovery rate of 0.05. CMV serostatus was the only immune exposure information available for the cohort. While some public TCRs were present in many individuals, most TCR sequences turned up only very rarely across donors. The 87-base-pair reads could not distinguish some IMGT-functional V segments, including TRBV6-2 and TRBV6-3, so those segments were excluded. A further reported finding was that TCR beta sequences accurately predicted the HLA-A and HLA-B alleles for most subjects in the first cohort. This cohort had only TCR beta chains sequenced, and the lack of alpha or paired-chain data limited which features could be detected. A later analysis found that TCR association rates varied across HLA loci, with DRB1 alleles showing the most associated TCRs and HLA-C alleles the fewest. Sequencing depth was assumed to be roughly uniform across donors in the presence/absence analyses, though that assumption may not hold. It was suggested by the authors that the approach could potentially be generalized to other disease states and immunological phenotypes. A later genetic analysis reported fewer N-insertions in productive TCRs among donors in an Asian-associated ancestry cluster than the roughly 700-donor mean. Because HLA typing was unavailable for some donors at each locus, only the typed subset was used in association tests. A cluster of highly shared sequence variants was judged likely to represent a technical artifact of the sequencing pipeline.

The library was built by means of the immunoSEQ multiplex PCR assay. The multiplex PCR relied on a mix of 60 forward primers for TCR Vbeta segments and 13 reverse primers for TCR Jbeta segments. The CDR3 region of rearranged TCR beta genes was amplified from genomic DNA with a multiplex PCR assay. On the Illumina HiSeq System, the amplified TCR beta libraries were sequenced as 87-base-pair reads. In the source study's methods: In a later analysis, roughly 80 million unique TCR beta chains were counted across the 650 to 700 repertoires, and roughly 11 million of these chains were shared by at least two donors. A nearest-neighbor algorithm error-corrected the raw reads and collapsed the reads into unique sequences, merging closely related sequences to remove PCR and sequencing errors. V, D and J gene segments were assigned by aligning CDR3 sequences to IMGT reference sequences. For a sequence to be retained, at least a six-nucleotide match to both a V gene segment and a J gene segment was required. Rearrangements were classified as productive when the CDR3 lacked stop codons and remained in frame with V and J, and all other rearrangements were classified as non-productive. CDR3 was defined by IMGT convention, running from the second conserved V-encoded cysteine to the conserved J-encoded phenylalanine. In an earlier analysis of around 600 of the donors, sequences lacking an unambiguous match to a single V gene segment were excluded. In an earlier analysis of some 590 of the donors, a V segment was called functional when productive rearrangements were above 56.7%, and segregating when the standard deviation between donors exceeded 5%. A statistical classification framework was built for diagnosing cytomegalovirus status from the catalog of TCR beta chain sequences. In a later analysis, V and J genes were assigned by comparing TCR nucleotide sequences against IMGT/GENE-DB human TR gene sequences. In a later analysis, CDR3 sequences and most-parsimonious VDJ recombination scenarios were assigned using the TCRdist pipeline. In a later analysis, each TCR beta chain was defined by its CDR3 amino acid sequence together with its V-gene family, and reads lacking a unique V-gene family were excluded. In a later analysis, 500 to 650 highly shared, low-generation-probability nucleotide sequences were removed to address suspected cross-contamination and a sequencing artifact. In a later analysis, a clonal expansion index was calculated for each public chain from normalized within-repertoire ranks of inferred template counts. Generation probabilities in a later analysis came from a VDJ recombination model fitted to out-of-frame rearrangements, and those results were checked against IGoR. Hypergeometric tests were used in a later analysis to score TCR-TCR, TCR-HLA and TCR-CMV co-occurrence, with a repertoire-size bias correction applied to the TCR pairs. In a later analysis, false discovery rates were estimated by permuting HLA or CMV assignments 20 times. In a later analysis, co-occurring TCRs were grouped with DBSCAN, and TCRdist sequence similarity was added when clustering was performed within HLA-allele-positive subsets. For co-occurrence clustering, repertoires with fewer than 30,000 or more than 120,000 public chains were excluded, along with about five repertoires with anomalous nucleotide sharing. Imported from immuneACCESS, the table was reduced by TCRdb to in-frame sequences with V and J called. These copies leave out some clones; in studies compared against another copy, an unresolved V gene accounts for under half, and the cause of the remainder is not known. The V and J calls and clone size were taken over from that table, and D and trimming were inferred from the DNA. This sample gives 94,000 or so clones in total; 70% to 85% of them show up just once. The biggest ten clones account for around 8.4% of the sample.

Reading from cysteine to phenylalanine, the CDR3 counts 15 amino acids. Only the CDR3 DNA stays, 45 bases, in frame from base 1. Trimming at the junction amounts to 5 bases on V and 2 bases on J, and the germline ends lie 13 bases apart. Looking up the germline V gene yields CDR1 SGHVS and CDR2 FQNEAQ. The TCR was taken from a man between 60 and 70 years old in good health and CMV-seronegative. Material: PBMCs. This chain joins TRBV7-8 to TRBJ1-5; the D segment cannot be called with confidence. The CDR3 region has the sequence CASSRGTPGNQPQHF. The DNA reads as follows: TGTGCCAGCAGCCGCGGTACGCCAGGCAATCAGCCCCAGCATTTT.